This TCR beta chain was recovered during a study of tumor-infiltrating lymphocytes in primary liver carcinoma. Study results and limitations: The use of bulk unsorted samples meant that CD4+ and CD8+ repertoires were not compared.

A word on this clonotype: Its antigen is undetermined. Sequence at one end of the junction differs from germline and may be a read error.

Extraction also yielded germline DNA, while blood RNA was obtained from unsorted whole blood. Preoperatively, peripheral blood was drawn, four milliliters in total. Production of TCR beta cDNA used about 500 ng total RNA together with a constant-region primer. Amplification in three nested multiplex PCR rounds with slightly modified ARM-PCR gave rise to TCR beta libraries. The first two PCR rounds, around 10 cycles each, used TRBV1-TRBV30 forward primers and a C-beta reverse primer. TCRdb redid the calling of the multiplex PCR reads with MiXCR, one entry per CDR3 protein. Among some 320,000 distinct CDR3 sequences listed, approximately 65% were seen once. CDR3 size: 13 residues.

V gene TRBV12-3 or TRBV12-4 combines with J gene TRBJ2-2; no clear D. The source of this sequence is a man aged 35-49 years with primary liver carcinoma and hepatitis B virus infection. The sequencing sample was made of peripheral blood. CDR3 DNA: TGTGCCAGCAGTTTGATGAACACCAGGGAGCTGTTTTTT. Translated, it gives CASSLMNTRELFF.